A single sample is the source of the 27 T cell receptor beta chains below, sequenced in a study of human CD8 memory T cell subsets. Investigators built TCR beta libraries using UMI-labeled 5' RACE. TCRdb reanalyzed the 5' RACE reads, giving one entry per CDR3 protein sequence and no DNA. The table for this sample gives a few thousand distinct CDR3 sequences. Sequencing was performed on CD8+ effector memory T cells (TEM) sorted from PBMCs. The subset was: effector memory CD8 T cells, CCR7- CD45RO+ CD95+. Every receptor here comes from a human donor in good health.

The chain is built from TRBV7-2 and TRBJ2-1; TCRdb's D gene call, TRBD1, goes unchecked for lack of DNA. This CDR3 is 15 amino acids long. The germline V gene encodes CDR1 SGHTA and CDR2 FQGNSA. The CDR3: CASSLVGQSANEQFF.

This clonotype counts as medium-sized by frequency. The chain carries TRBV14 and TRBJ2-3; TCRdb's D gene call, TRBD2, goes unchecked for lack of DNA. Germline V lookup: CDR1 SGHDN, CDR2 FVKESK. The CDR3 totals 15 residues. The CDR3 sequence: CASSQVGGAGDTQYF.

The chain is built from TRBV5-1 and TRBJ1-6; lacking DNA, the TRBD1 call made by TCRdb goes unchecked. The CDR3 is 15 residues long. Germline lookup yields CDR1 SGHRS and CDR2 YFSETQ. This CDR3 is CASSPGSSYNSPLHF.

This rearrangement joins TRBV2 to TRBJ2-5; TCRdb's D gene call, TRBD2, goes unchecked for lack of DNA. This CDR3 is 14 amino acids long. Germline-derived CDR1 and CDR2 are SNHLY and FYNNEI. The chain's CDR3 is CASSYQRGQETQYF.

The V gene is TRBV6-5, the J gene TRBJ2-5; lacking DNA, the TRBD2 call made by TCRdb goes unchecked. The germline gives CDR1 MNHEY, CDR2 SVGAGI. The CDR3 length is 15 residues. CDR3 sequence reads: CASSYGGRNQETQYF.

The genes are TRBV11-2 and TRBJ2-1; the TCRdb call, TRBD2, lacks DNA for checking. Germline CDR1 is SGHAT and CDR2 is FQNNGV. The CDR3 has 16 amino acids. This CDR3 is CASSLSLAPPYNEQFF.

V is TRBV5-1 and J is TRBJ2-3; the D call from TCRdb, TRBD1, cannot be confirmed without DNA. The CDR3 sequence is 15 residues long. Germline-derived CDR1 and CDR2 are SGHRS and YFSETQ. The CDR3 is CASSAGGMSTDTQYF.

This clonotype ranks as medium-sized in terms of frequency. The chain is built from TRBV29-1 and TRBJ1-1; the D call of TRBD1 rests on TCRdb alone, since no DNA is present to check it. Germline V gene data show CDR1 as SQVTM and CDR2 as ANQGSEA. The CDR3 runs to 12 residues. The CDR3 sequence is CSVGTANTEAFF.

This chain joins TRBV28 and TRBJ2-2; TCRdb proposes TRBD1, but this gene call is untestable without DNA. Germline CDR1 and CDR2: MDHEN and SYDVKM. This CDR3 region has 18 residues. The CDR3 loop reads CASSLRPNRGPNTGELFF.

The chain carries TRBV5-1 and TRBJ2-3; the D call of TRBD2 rests on TCRdb alone, since no DNA is present to check it. Germline V gives CDR1 SGHRS, CDR2 YFSETQ. This CDR3 has 11 amino acids. The CDR3 loop is CASRGIGTQYF.

The chain carries TRBV6-5 and TRBJ2-1; the TCRdb D gene call, TRBD1, has no DNA to confirm it. CDR1 and CDR2 from the germline V gene are MNHEY and SVGAGI. This CDR3 has 15 amino acids. CDR3 amino acids: CASSYVPGGVDEQFF.

The chain uses TRBV10-1 and TRBJ2-5. From germline, CDR1 is WNHNN and CDR2 SYGVQD (reference sequence). CDR3 length: 11 amino acids. The CDR3 protein is CASSDQETQYF.

This clonotype counts as medium-sized (0.01 to 0.1%) by frequency. The V call is TRBV6-4, the J call TRBJ2-2; without DNA, the TCRdb call of TRBD2 cannot be checked. CDR3 length: 15 residues. In germline, CDR1 is MRHNA, CDR2 SNTAGT. The CDR3 sequence: CASSDSQGGSGELFF.

The genes are TRBV20-1 and TRBJ2-5; TCRdb outputs TRBD1, but without DNA this stays unchecked. The CDR3 is made up of 15 amino acids. Germline CDR1 DFQATT, CDR2 SNEGSKA (reference sequence). CDR3: CSARVGRVDSETQYF.

The chain recombines TRBV30 with TRBJ1-1. This CDR3 contains 13 residues. Germline V gives CDR1 GTSNPN, CDR2 SVGIG (reference sequence). CDR3 protein: CAWSGQGDTEAFF.

This clonotype is called medium-sized (0.01 to 0.1%) based on its frequency. The chain links TRBV20-1 to TRBJ2-1; the D call from TCRdb, TRBD2, cannot be confirmed without DNA. Germline V gene data show CDR1 as DFQATT and CDR2 as SNEGSKA (reference sequence). The CDR3 sequence is 13 residues long. The CDR3 reads CSAKTGLDNEQFF.

The chain uses TRBV27 and TRBJ1-5. The CDR3 extends over 14 amino acids. In germline, CDR1 is MNHEY, CDR2 SMNVEV (reference sequence). CDR3 region: CASRTGPSNQPQHF.

The chain couples TRBV5-4 to TRBJ2-1. The CDR3 has 15 amino acids. CDR1 is SGHNT and CDR2 is YYREEE in the germline V gene (reference sequence). The CDR3 loop reads CASTPEDQYYNEQFF.

This sequence joins TRBV6-1 and TRBJ1-1; without DNA, the TCRdb call of TRBD1 cannot be checked. The CDR3 has 15 amino acids. Germline V gene sequence: CDR1 MNHNS, CDR2 SASEGT. CDR3 amino acids: CASSEVPGGATEAFF.

This chain connects TRBV2 to TRBJ2-3; lacking DNA, the TRBD2 call made by TCRdb goes unchecked. The length of the CDR3 is 13 residues. Looked up from germline, CDR1 is SNHLY and CDR2 is FYNNEI. The CDR3 loop reads CASNIAGQDTQYF.

In terms of frequency, this clonotype is large. The chain employs TRBV6-6 and TRBJ2-7; TCRdb outputs TRBD2, but without DNA this stays unchecked. The CDR3 spans 14 residues. Per germline, CDR1 MNHNY and CDR2 SVGAGI (reference sequence). CDR3: CATIEPGPSYEQYF.

This chain links TRBV14 with TRBJ1-3. The CDR3 is made up of 18 amino acids. Germline V CDR1 and CDR2: SGHDN, FVKESK. CDR3 sequence: CASSQKIGSERSLWTIYF.

V and J are TRBV18 and TRBJ2-2. This CDR3 region has 15 residues. From germline, CDR1 is KGHSH and CDR2 LQKENI. The CDR3 loop is CASSPEDDTTGELFF.

The rearrangement links TRBV6-2 or TRBV6-3 to TRBJ2-1; there is no DNA to check the TCRdb D call of TRBD2. Germline CDR1 reads MNHEY; CDR2 reads SVGEGT. The CDR3 is 14 amino acids. CDR3 in amino acids: CASSYFLAGNEQFF.

The chain carries TRBV7-6 and TRBJ2-7; TCRdb selects TRBD1, and the lack of DNA leaves this call unchecked. The germline V gene has CDR1 SGHVS and CDR2 FNYEAQ. This CDR3 comprises 15 residues. CDR3 region: CASSLEGATLGEQYF.

The chain links TRBV20-1 to TRBJ2-7; TCRdb's assignment of TRBD2 cannot be checked, as there is no DNA. The CDR3 spans 14 residues. CDR1 and CDR2 (germline): DFQATT, SNEGSKA (reference sequence). This CDR3 reads CSARPGGLTHEQYF.

Frequency places this clonotype as medium-sized. The chain combines TRBV19 with TRBJ1-2; as DNA is missing, the TRBD1 call by TCRdb cannot be tested. Per the germline V gene, CDR1 is LNHDA and CDR2 is SQIVND (reference sequence). The CDR3 sequence is 12 residues long. CDR3 sequence: CATSRVNYGYTF.